This T cell receptor beta chain stems from a study of cytomegalovirus exposure and HLA in healthy donors. The study's findings and limits: Near-uniform donor sequencing depth was presumed by presence/absence analyses. Earlier findings revealed that most TCR beta V segments proved productive either about 90% or about 30% of the time.

The J segment lost 5 bases and the V segment lost 8 bases, leaving 8 bases of the junction unmatched. CDR1 is SGHTA and CDR2 is FQGNSA in the germline V gene. The CDR3 sequence is 14 residues long. Remarks on this clone: Its antigen remains unidentified.

PCR was performed using 60 Vbeta and 13 Jbeta primers. Clones were sequenced by immunoSEQ multiplex PCR, and TCRdb holds only the in-frame ones, with some missing. Of 90,000 to 100,000 clones listed, about 81% are singletons. The rearrangement uses TRBV7-2 and TRBJ2-7, with 11 bases matching TRBD2. The sequenced sample was PBMCs. The clonotype was recovered from a man between 40 and 49 years old in good health and CMV-seronegative. This CDR3 reads CASSNSGGGDEQYF. CDR3 DNA sequence: TGTGCCAGCTCCAATAGCGGGGGGGGCGACGAGCAGTACTTC.